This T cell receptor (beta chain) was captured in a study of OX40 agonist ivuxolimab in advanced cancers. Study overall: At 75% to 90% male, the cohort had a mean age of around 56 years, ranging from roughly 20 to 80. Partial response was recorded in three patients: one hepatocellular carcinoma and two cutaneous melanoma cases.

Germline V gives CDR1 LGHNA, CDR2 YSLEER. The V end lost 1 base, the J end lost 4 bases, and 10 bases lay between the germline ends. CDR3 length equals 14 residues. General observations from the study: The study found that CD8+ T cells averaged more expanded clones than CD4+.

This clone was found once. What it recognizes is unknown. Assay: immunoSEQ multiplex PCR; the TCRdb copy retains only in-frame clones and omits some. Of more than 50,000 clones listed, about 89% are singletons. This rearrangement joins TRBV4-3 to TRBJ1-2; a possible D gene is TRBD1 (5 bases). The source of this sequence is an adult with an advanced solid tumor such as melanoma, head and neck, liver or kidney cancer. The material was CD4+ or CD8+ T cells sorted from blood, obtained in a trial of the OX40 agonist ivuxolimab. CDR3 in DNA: TGCGCCAGCAGCCAAGGACAGAGCGTCTATGGCTACACCTTC. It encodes CASSQGQSVYGYTF.